The sequence of this T cell receptor beta chain was determined in a study of T cell repertoires in cytomegalovirus infection. Background on the study: Indications came from public TCR beta signatures; they pointed to CMV infection and to a matching HLA type.

Each CDR3 protein is one row after TCRdb ran MiXCR on the reads. There are fewer than 250,000 distinct CDR3 sequences in the sample; more than 9% occur only once, and 1.5% to 2% lies in the top ten. The table lists this clonotype with many counts. Trimming removed 4 bases at V and 1 base at J, with 15 bases between. This CDR3 region has 16 residues. In germline, CDR1 is SGHTA, CDR2 FQGNSA. The chain recombines TRBV7-2 with TRBJ2-3; possibly TRBD2 for D (6 bases). The sequence was obtained from a human donor in good health (CMV status not recorded). Some clones in this sample may be carry-over from other donors' samples. The source material was PBMCs. CDR3: CASSWEARGGTDTQYF. The CDR3, as DNA: TGTGCCAGCAGCTGGGAGGCGAGGGGAGGCACAGATACGCAGTATTTT.